Listed below are T cell receptor beta chains from one sample, sequenced in a study of blood T cell repertoires in COVID-19. Here immunoSEQ multiplex PCR was the method, and the copy in TCRdb shows in-frame clones only, minus some. The sample lists some 300,000 clones, about 90% occurring once. The source material was PBMCs or T cells enriched from blood (not recorded which). The receptors were sampled from a woman in her 30s who had recovered from COVID-19. CDR3s include the opening cysteine and the closing phenylalanine or tryptophan. Each record gives: V gene, J gene, clone size, D gene, CDR3 DNA, CDR3 protein. A D gene is named only where the DNA matches it firmly. The listing skips clone size in some rows; elsewhere it reads once, few, many or a size class.

>TRBV9|TRBJ2-3|few|NA
TGTGCCAGCAGCGGTATGAGGGGCACAGATACGCAGTATTTT
CASSGMRGTDTQYF
>TRBV3-1/TRBV3-2|TRBJ2-1|NA|TRBD2
TGTGCCAGCAGCCCATTAGAACTAGCGGGGGTGGAGCAGTTCTTC
CASSPLELAGVEQFF
>TRBV5-1|TRBJ1-3|NA|NA
TGCGCCAGCAGCCCGACCAGCGTTTCCTCTGGAAACACCATATATTTT
CASSPTSVSSGNTIYF
>TRBV2|TRBJ2-1|NA|TRBD2
TGTGCCAGCAGTGTTTGGCGGGGGAACTACAATGAGCAGTTCTTC
CASSVWRGNYNEQFF
>TRBV19|TRBJ2-3|NA|NA
TGTGCCAGTAGTAGGGGGGGGCCCCTCTCAGATACGCAGTATTTT
CASSRGGPLSDTQYF
>TRBV3-1/TRBV3-2|TRBJ2-1|once|NA
TGTGCCAGCAGCCATGCCAGCGGACCCTACAATGAGCAGTTCTTC
CASSHASGPYNEQFF
>TRBV5-4|TRBJ2-1|NA|TRBD2
TGTGCCAGCAGCTCCAACCCCTTTCGGACTAGCGGGGACGGGGGGATTGAGCAGTTCTTC
CASSSNPFRTSGDGGIEQFF
>TRBV7-9|TRBJ1-4|NA|TRBD1
TGTGCCAGCAGCCCCGGGACAGCTAATGAAAAACTGTTTTTT
CASSPGTANEKLFF
>TRBV5-4|TRBJ2-2|NA|TRBD1
TGTGCCAGCAGCTTGAAGGGACAGGGGAACACCGGGGAGCTGTTTTTT
CASSLKGQGNTGELFF
>TRBV6-5|TRBJ2-3|NA|NA
TGTGCCAGCAGCCGTGGGGGGGCGATCACAGATACGCAGTATTTT
CASSRGGAITDTQYF
>TRBV19|TRBJ2-2|NA|NA
TGTGCCAGTAGTATAGCTGCGGGTTTCACCGGGGAGCTGTTTTTT
CASSIAAGFTGELFF
>TRBV5-4|TRBJ1-6|NA|TRBD1
TGTGCCAGCAGCTTGATCGGGACAGATAATTCACCCCTCCACTTT
CASSLIGTDNSPLHF
>TRBV11-2|TRBJ1-6|NA|NA
TGTGCCAGCAGCTTAGGCGGGGATAATTCACCCCTCCACTTT
CASSLGGDNSPLHF
>TRBV3-1/TRBV3-2|TRBJ2-7|NA|NA
TGTGCCAGCAGCCCTTGGCGGGACGGATCCTACGAGCAGTACTTC
CASSPWRDGSYEQYF
>TRBV5-1|TRBJ2-7|once|NA
TGCGCCAGCAGCTTGGGCGAGGGGGGGTACGAGCAGTACTTC
CASSLGEGGYEQYF
>TRBV30|TRBJ2-6|NA|TRBD1
TGTGCCTGGAACAGGGGGATGGGGGCCAACGTCCTGACTTTC
CAWNRGMGANVLTF
>TRBV21-1|TRBJ1-1|NA|NA
TGTGCCACCAAGATGGGGGGCACTGAAGCTTTCTTT
CATKMGGTEAFF
>TRBV6-5|TRBJ1-1|NA|NA
TGTGCCAGTCCACTCGGTGTCACTGAAGCTTTCTTT
CASPLGVTEAFF
>TRBV5-6|TRBJ1-6|NA|NA
TGTGCCAGCAGTCAACAGGGAAAACCTTCACCCCTCCACTTT
CASSQQGKPSPLHF
>TRBV6-2/TRBV6-3|TRBJ2-1|NA|NA
TGTGCCAGCAGCCTAGATTACAATGAGCAGTTCTTC
CASSLDYNEQFF
>TRBV25-1|TRBJ2-2|NA|TRBD1
TGTGCCAGGGACGCCGGGACAGGGAAGTTTGGTGGGGAGCTGTTTTTT
CARDAGTGKFGGELFF
>TRBV7-9|TRBJ2-3|NA|NA
TGTGCCAGCAGCCCACGGGGGGCACCTAGCACAGATACGCAGTATTTT
CASSPRGAPSTDTQYF
>TRBV10-3|TRBJ1-2|NA|NA
TGTGCCATCAGTGAGTCTCCCGGTCTCAATAACTATGGCTACACCTTC
CAISESPGLNNYGYTF
>TRBV4-1|TRBJ2-7|NA|TRBD1
TGCGCCAGCAGCCAACCAGGACAGGGCCCGAGCTCCTACGAGCAGTACTTC
CASSQPGQGPSSYEQYF
>TRBV15|TRBJ1-2|NA|TRBD1
TGTGCCACCAGCAGGGCACTCACAGGGGATGGCTACACCTTC
CATSRALTGDGYTF
>TRBV2|TRBJ2-7|NA|NA
TGTGCCAGCAGGGAGGGGGCCCACGAGCAGTACTTC
CASREGAHEQYF
>TRBV2|TRBJ1-6|NA|TRBD1
TGTGCCAGCAGGCTGGGACAGGGGAATTCACCCCTCCACTTT
CASRLGQGNSPLHF
>TRBV5-1|TRBJ2-5|NA|TRBD1
TGCGCCAGCAGCTTGGCAGGGGGCTTTCAAGAGACCCAGTACTTC
CASSLAGGFQETQYF